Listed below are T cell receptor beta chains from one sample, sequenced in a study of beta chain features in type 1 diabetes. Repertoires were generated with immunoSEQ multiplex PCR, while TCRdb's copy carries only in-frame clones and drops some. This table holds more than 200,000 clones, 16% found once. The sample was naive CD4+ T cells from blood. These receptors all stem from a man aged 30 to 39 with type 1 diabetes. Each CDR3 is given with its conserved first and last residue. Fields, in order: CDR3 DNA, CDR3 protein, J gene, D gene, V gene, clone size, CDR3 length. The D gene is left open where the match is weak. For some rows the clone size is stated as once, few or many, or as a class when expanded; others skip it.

CDR3nt: TGCGCCAGCAGCTTGGAGACAGGTTCGAGCACTGAAGCTTTCTTT
CDR3aa: CASSLETGSSTEAFF
j_gene: TRBJ1-1
d_gene: -
v_gene: TRBV5-1
abundance: -
len: 15

CDR3nt: TGTGCCAGCAGTCCCCGGACGTCCGGGGCCAACGTCCTGACTTTC
CDR3aa: CASSPRTSGANVLTF
j_gene: TRBJ2-6
d_gene: -
v_gene: TRBV27
abundance: few
len: 15

CDR3nt: TGTGCCAGCAGCGTAGCTATTACAGGGGAGACCCAGTACTTC
CDR3aa: CASSVAITGETQYF
j_gene: TRBJ2-5
d_gene: -
v_gene: TRBV9
abundance: -
len: 14

CDR3nt: TGCAGCGTGTTGGCGGGAGGGATCTCCTACAATGAGCAGTTCTTC
CDR3aa: CSVLAGGISYNEQFF
j_gene: TRBJ2-1
d_gene: TRBD2
v_gene: TRBV29-1
abundance: -
len: 15

CDR3nt: TGTGCCAGCAGCCAGTGGACAGGGACTGGCTATGGCTACACCTTC
CDR3aa: CASSQWTGTGYGYTF
j_gene: TRBJ1-2
d_gene: TRBD1
v_gene: TRBV4-2
abundance: -
len: 15

CDR3nt: TGTGCCTGGAGTTTGGGAGGGGGCCGTGGCTACACCTTC
CDR3aa: CAWSLGGGRGYTF
j_gene: TRBJ1-2
d_gene: TRBD1
v_gene: TRBV30
abundance: few
len: 13

CDR3nt: TGTGCCAGCTCACCAACGGCGGGAGAGACCCAGTACTTC
CDR3aa: CASSPTAGETQYF
j_gene: TRBJ2-5
d_gene: -
v_gene: TRBV18
abundance: few
len: 13

CDR3nt: TGTGCCAGCAGCTTGGGCCTAGCGGCAGATACGCAGTATTTT
CDR3aa: CASSLGLAADTQYF
j_gene: TRBJ2-3
d_gene: TRBD2
v_gene: TRBV5-4
abundance: few
len: 14

CDR3nt: TGCGCCAGCAGCCAAGAGGGCACTAGCGGGAGCTACGAGCAGTACTTC
CDR3aa: CASSQEGTSGSYEQYF
j_gene: TRBJ2-7
d_gene: TRBD2
v_gene: TRBV4-1
abundance: few
len: 16

CDR3nt: TGTGCCAGCAGTGAAGGAGGACTAGCCAAAAACATTCAGTACTTC
CDR3aa: CASSEGGLAKNIQYF
j_gene: TRBJ2-4
d_gene: -
v_gene: TRBV25-1
abundance: few
len: 15

CDR3nt: TGTGCCAGCAGCACGACGTCCTTAGAAGCTTTCTTT
CDR3aa: CASSTTSLEAFF
j_gene: TRBJ1-1
d_gene: -
v_gene: TRBV7-9
abundance: -
len: 12

CDR3nt: TGCGCCAGCAGCCTACCGATACTAGCGGGATACAATGAGCAGTTCTTC
CDR3aa: CASSLPILAGYNEQFF
j_gene: TRBJ2-1
d_gene: TRBD2
v_gene: TRBV5-1
abundance: few
len: 16

CDR3nt: TGCAGCGTTGAAGGAACAGGGGACTACGAGCAGTACTTC
CDR3aa: CSVEGTGDYEQYF
j_gene: TRBJ2-7
d_gene: TRBD1
v_gene: TRBV29-1
abundance: -
len: 13